This TCR beta chain was found in a study of radiotherapy plus CTLA-4 blockade in lung cancer. Study-level findings and limits: The best prediction of response reportedly came from early blood T cell clone dynamics, with interferon-beta. Radiotherapy was combined with ipilimumab, and tumor-derived TCR clones then expanded in blood.

Focal radiation plus CTLA-4 blockade with ipilimumab was given to patients with chemo-refractory metastatic non-small-cell lung cancer. Comments on this clone: Its matching antigen is unknown.

CDR3 size: 13 residues. CDR1 is LGHNA and CDR2 is YSLEER in the germline V gene. V was trimmed by 0 bases and J by 7 bases, leaving 7 bases between them. Measured with immunoSEQ multiplex PCR; TCRdb has only the in-frame clones, and not every one. The sample lists 85,000 to 90,000 clones; around 87% were seen once. The chain employs TRBV4-3 and TRBJ1-5, with no clear D. The input for sequencing was peripheral blood, taken from a patient treated with radiotherapy plus ipilimumab. The clonotype originates from a human donor with non-small cell lung cancer that progressed on radiotherapy plus ipilimumab. The CDR3 nucleotides are TGCGCCAGCAGCCAAGAGACTGGACAGCCCCAGCATTTT. It is translated as CASSQETGQPQHF.